This TCR beta chain emerged from a study of blood T cell repertoires in COVID-19. This CDR3 has 15 residues. V was cut by 8 bases and J by 3 bases, with 16 bases left in between. CDR1 MNHEY and CDR2 SVGAGI come from the germline V gene. In the original processing: Reference gene primer amplification gave nucleated cell count estimates. Clones were sequenced by immunoSEQ multiplex PCR, and TCRdb holds only the in-frame ones, with some missing. Clone size and V and J calls were adopted from that table, with D and trimming inferred from the DNA. The sample comprises tens of thousands of clones, roughly nine tenths of which are singletons, and about 3.1% rests with the top ten.

This sequence originates from a human donor in a cohort sampled during active COVID-19. The rearrangement joins TRBV6-5 to TRBJ2-2; D is perhaps TRBD1 (7 bases). The sample taken for sequencing was peripheral blood. CDR3 amino acids: CASWEAGGDTGELFF. The DNA for the CDR3 is TGTGCCAGCTGGGAGGCAGGGGGTGACACCGGGGAGCTGTTTTTT.